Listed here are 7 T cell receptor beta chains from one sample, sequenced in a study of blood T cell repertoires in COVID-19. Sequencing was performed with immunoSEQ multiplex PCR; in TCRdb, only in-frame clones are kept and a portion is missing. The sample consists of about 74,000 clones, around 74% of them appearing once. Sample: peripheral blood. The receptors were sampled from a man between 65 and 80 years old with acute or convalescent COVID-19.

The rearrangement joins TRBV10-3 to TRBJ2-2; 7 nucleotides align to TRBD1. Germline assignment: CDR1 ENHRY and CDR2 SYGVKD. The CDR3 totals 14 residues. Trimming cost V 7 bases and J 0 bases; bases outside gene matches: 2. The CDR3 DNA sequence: TGTGCCATCACCGACAGGGCGAACACCGGGGAGCTGTTTTTT. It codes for CAITDRANTGELFF.

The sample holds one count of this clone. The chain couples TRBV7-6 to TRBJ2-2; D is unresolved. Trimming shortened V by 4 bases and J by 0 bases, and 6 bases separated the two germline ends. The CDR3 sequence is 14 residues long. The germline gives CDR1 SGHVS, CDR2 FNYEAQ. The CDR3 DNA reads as TGTGCCAGCAGCTCTACGGCGAACACCGGGGAGCTGTTTTTT. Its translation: CASSSTANTGELFF.

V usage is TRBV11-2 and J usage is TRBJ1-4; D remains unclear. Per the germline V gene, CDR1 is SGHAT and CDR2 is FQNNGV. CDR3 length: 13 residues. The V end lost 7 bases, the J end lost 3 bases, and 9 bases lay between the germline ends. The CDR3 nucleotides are TGTGCCAGCAACCGGGGAGCTAATGAAAAACTGTTTTTT. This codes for CASNRGANEKLFF.

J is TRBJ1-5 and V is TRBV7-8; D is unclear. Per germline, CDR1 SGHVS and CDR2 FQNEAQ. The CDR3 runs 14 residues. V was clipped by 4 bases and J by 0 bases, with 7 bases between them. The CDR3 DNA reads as TGTGCCAGCAGCTCGGGAATTAGCAATCAGCCCCAGCATTTT. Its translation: CASSSGISNQPQHF.

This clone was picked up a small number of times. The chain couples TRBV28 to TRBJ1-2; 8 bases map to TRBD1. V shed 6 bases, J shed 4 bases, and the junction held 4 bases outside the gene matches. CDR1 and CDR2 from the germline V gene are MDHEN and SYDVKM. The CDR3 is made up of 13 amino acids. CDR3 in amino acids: CASSLQGAYGYTF. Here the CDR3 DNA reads TGTGCCAGCAGCCTTCAGGGGGCCTATGGCTACACCTTC.

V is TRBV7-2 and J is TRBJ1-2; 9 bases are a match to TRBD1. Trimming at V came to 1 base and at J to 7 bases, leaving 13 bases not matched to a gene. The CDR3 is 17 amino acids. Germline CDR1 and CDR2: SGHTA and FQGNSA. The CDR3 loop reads CASSLGALGQGTGGYTF. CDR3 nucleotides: TGTGCCAGCAGCTTAGGGGCTCTAGGACAGGGGACGGGTGGCTACACCTTC.

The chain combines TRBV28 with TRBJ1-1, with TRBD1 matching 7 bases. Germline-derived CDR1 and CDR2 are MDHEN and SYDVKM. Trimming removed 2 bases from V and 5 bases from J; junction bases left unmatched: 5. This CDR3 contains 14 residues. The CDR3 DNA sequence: TGTGCCAGCAGTTTAACAGGGGTAGGAACTGAAGCTTTCTTT. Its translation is CASSLTGVGTEAFF.